Listed below are T cell receptor beta chains from one sample, sequenced in a study of cytomegalovirus exposure and HLA in healthy donors. Profiled with immunoSEQ multiplex PCR; TCRdb holds only in-frame clones, not every one. The sample contains 150,000 to 200,000 clones, approximately 86% of which appear only once. The sequenced material came from PBMCs. The receptors here all came from a woman younger than 30 in good health and CMV-seronegative. Each CDR3 is given with its conserved first and last residue. D genes are given only for firm matches. Some rows have no size entry. The others give once, few or many, or a class for an expanded clone.

J: TRBJ1-2; V: TRBV6-5; size: once; D: TRBD1; CDR3: CASSLSGTGNYGYTF; DNA: TGTGCCAGCAGTTTATCCGGGACAGGGAACTATGGCTACACCTTC
J: TRBJ1-1; V: TRBV13; size: .; D: TRBD1; CDR3: CASSSFRTGRTEAFF; DNA: TGTGCCAGCAGCTCATTCAGGACAGGGAGGACTGAAGCTTTCTTT
J: TRBJ1-4; V: TRBV14; size: few; D: TRBD1; CDR3: CASSQENSGTANEKLFF; DNA: TGTGCCAGCAGCCAAGAGAATAGCGGGACAGCAAATGAAAAACTGTTTTTT
J: TRBJ1-2; V: TRBV10-3; size: .; D: TRBD1; CDR3: CAISRAGTGNGYTF; DNA: TGTGCCATCAGCCGAGCCGGGACAGGGAATGGCTACACCTTC
J: TRBJ1-1; V: TRBV5-1; size: .; D: .; CDR3: CASSLADTRWTEAFF; DNA: TGCGCCAGCAGCTTGGCTGACACCCGTTGGACTGAAGCTTTCTTT
J: TRBJ1-1; V: TRBV12-5; size: .; D: .; CDR3: CASGLNVENTEAFF; DNA: TGTGCTAGTGGTTTGAATGTAGAGAACACTGAAGCTTTCTTT
J: TRBJ1-1; V: TRBV9; size: .; D: TRBD1; CDR3: CASSPSPGQGTEAFF; DNA: TGTGCCAGCAGCCCCAGTCCGGGACAGGGTACTGAAGCTTTCTTT
J: TRBJ1-1; V: TRBV6-1; size: .; D: .; CDR3: CASSEAGGTLIEAFF; DNA: TGTGCCAGCAGTGAAGCGGGGGGGACTCTGATCGAGGCTTTCTTT
J: TRBJ2-6; V: TRBV9; size: .; D: .; CDR3: CASSPMGQGVSGANVLTF; DNA: TGTGCCAGCAGCCCAATGGGGCAGGGCGTCTCTGGGGCCAACGTCCTGACTTTC
J: TRBJ2-2; V: TRBV9; size: .; D: .; CDR3: CASSVSGGELFF; DNA: TGTGCCAGCAGCGTAAGCGGCGGGGAGCTGTTTTTT
J: TRBJ1-3; V: TRBV5-1; size: .; D: TRBD1; CDR3: CASSAEGTGPNTIYF; DNA: TGCGCCAGCAGCGCCGAAGGGACAGGGCCGAACACCATATATTTT
J: TRBJ1-5; V: TRBV27; size: .; D: .; CDR3: CASSPRGRAQPQHF; DNA: TGTGCCAGCAGTCCCCGGGGGAGGGCACAGCCCCAGCATTTT
J: TRBJ2-1; V: TRBV7-9; size: .; D: TRBD2; CDR3: CASSSGLAGYNEQFF; DNA: TGTGCCAGCAGCTCGGGACTAGCGGGCTACAATGAGCAGTTCTTC
J: TRBJ1-5; V: TRBV2; size: once; D: .; CDR3: CASNAKRSSEQPQHF; DNA: TGTGCCAGCAACGCGAAGAGGTCTAGCGAGCAGCCCCAGCATTTT
J: TRBJ1-2; V: TRBV5-8; size: once; D: .; CDR3: CASRNYEDGGYGYTF; DNA: TGTGCCAGCAGGAACTACGAAGATGGAGGCTATGGCTACACCTTC
J: TRBJ1-2; V: TRBV19; size: .; D: .; CDR3: CASSPPRGDPYGYTF; DNA: TGTGCCAGTAGTCCTCCTCGGGGGGACCCCTATGGCTACACCTTC
J: TRBJ2-1; V: TRBV7-8; size: .; D: TRBD2; CDR3: CASSSGGFTANNEQFF; DNA: TGTGCCAGCAGCTCCGGGGGGTTCACGGCTAATAATGAGCAGTTCTTC
J: TRBJ2-2; V: TRBV5-1; size: .; D: TRBD2; CDR3: CASSLANPPSGATGTGELFF; DNA: TGCGCCAGCAGCTTGGCCAATCCCCCTAGCGGGGCCACGGGAACCGGGGAGCTGTTTTTT
J: TRBJ2-1; V: TRBV13; size: .; D: .; CDR3: CASSPNRVLIDNEQFF; DNA: TGTGCCAGCAGCCCCAACCGGGTCCTAATTGACAATGAGCAGTTCTTC
J: TRBJ1-2; V: TRBV5-1; size: .; D: .; CDR3: CASSPDSYGYTF; DNA: TGCGCCAGCAGCCCAGACAGTTATGGCTACACCTTC
J: TRBJ1-4; V: TRBV7-8; size: .; D: .; CDR3: CASSSREGRSPNEKLFF; DNA: TGTGCCAGCAGCTCCCGGGAAGGGAGGTCGCCTAATGAAAAACTGTTTTTT
J: TRBJ2-2; V: TRBV18; size: .; D: TRBD1; CDR3: CASSPRQGADTGELFF; DNA: TGTGCCAGCTCACCACGACAGGGGGCGGACACCGGGGAGCTGTTTTTT
J: TRBJ1-5; V: TRBV19; size: .; D: .; CDR3: CATGVLLSNQPQHF; DNA: TGTGCCACCGGAGTCCTTCTTAGCAATCAGCCCCAGCATTTT
J: TRBJ2-7; V: TRBV19; size: .; D: .; CDR3: CASSLGSFNSYEQYF; DNA: TGTGCCAGTAGCCTAGGATCGTTCAACTCCTACGAGCAGTACTTC
J: TRBJ2-7; V: TRBV7-6; size: once; D: .; CDR3: CASSLGRGYEQYF; DNA: TGTGCCAGCAGCTTAGGGAGGGGCTACGAGCAGTACTTC
J: TRBJ2-5; V: TRBV5-4; size: once; D: TRBD2; CDR3: CASGTGTSGSMAETQYF; DNA: TGTGCCAGCGGGACCGGGACTAGCGGGAGTATGGCGGAGACCCAGTACTTC
J: TRBJ1-2; V: TRBV6-6; size: .; D: TRBD1; CDR3: CASSPPGQENYGYTF; DNA: TGTGCCAGCAGTCCCCCGGGACAGGAAAACTATGGCTACACCTTC
J: TRBJ1-5; V: TRBV27; size: .; D: .; CDR3: CASSPSRGGSQPQHF; DNA: TGTGCCAGCAGCCCCTCTAGGGGAGGAAGCCAGCCCCAGCATTTT
J: TRBJ2-7; V: TRBV6-5; size: .; D: TRBD1; CDR3: CASKNQGALPYEQYF; DNA: TGTGCCAGCAAGAATCAGGGGGCGCTGCCCTACGAGCAGTACTTC
J: TRBJ1-4; V: TRBV5-1; size: .; D: .; CDR3: CASSSGSQKEKLFF; DNA: TGCGCCAGCAGCTCCGGGTCCCAGAAAGAAAAACTGTTTTTT
J: TRBJ1-4; V: TRBV2; size: .; D: TRBD1; CDR3: CASRKRTGGITNEKLFF; DNA: TGTGCCAGCAGGAAGAGGACAGGGGGCATTACTAATGAAAAACTGTTTTTT
J: TRBJ2-3; V: TRBV27; size: .; D: TRBD2; CDR3: CASSGLAGTDTQYF; DNA: TGTGCCAGCAGTGGGCTAGCGGGGACAGATACGCAGTATTTT
J: TRBJ1-2; V: TRBV2; size: many; D: .; CDR3: CASSDRGLTDGYTF; DNA: TGTGCCAGCAGTGATCGGGGTCTGACGGATGGCTACACCTTC
J: TRBJ2-1; V: TRBV30; size: .; D: .; CDR3: CAWRTLGSRTYNEQFF; DNA: TGTGCCTGGAGGACCCTCGGGTCACGAACCTACAATGAGCAGTTCTTC
J: TRBJ1-2; V: TRBV7-9; size: .; D: .; CDR3: CASSYPGSYGYTF; DNA: TGTGCCAGCAGCTACCCAGGGTCCTATGGCTACACCTTC
J: TRBJ1-2; V: TRBV21-1; size: .; D: .; CDR3: CASSKVDSLNYGYTF; DNA: TGTGCCAGCAGCAAAGTGGACAGCCTTAACTATGGCTACACCTTC
J: TRBJ2-1; V: TRBV10-2; size: .; D: TRBD2; CDR3: CASSEGLAGGLNEQFF; DNA: TGCGCCAGCAGTGAGGGACTAGCGGGGGGGCTCAATGAGCAGTTCTTC
J: TRBJ1-5; V: TRBV2; size: .; D: .; CDR3: CASTSAGTSNQPQHF; DNA: TGTGCCAGCACCTCCGCAGGAACTAGCAATCAGCCCCAGCATTTT
J: TRBJ2-3; V: TRBV11-3; size: .; D: TRBD2; CDR3: CASSSGRELASDTQYF; DNA: TGTGCCAGCAGCTCAGGGCGGGAGTTGGCCTCAGATACGCAGTATTTT
J: TRBJ2-2; V: TRBV19; size: .; D: .; CDR3: CASSTPKDSANTGELFF; DNA: TGTGCCAGTAGTACTCCAAAGGACAGTGCGAACACCGGGGAGCTGTTTTTT
J: TRBJ2-2; V: TRBV18; size: .; D: TRBD2; CDR3: CASSLILAGTGELFF; DNA: TGTGCCAGCTCACTTATACTAGCGGGGACCGGGGAGCTGTTTTTT
J: TRBJ2-5; V: TRBV13; size: .; D: .; CDR3: CASSSTDEETQYF; DNA: TGTGCCAGCAGCTCGACAGATGAAGAGACCCAGTACTTC